The TCR beta chain described here comes from a study of cytomegalovirus exposure and HLA in healthy donors. Study-wide points: According to a subsequent analysis, TCR clusters from the first cohort were inclined to appear together in the roughly 120 validation repertoires. The dataset shows that most TCR sequences were rare, while some public TCRs occurred in many donors. It was reportedly the case that the classifier diagnosed cytomegalovirus status with high specificity and sensitivity. Cytomegalovirus association was listed for approximately 160 TCR beta chains.

Germline CDR1 SGHNT, CDR2 YYREEE (reference sequence). The CDR3 extends over 14 amino acids. J was trimmed by 0 bases and V by 2 bases; bases with no gene match: 2. Profiled with immunoSEQ multiplex PCR; TCRdb holds only in-frame clones, not every one. The sample comprises roughly 60,000 clones, roughly 90% of which are singletons, and over 2% rests with the top ten. In the case of this clone: The antigen remains undetermined.

The clonotype was recovered from a woman aged 25 to 39 in good health and CMV-seronegative. The rearrangement links TRBV5-4 to TRBJ2-7; 7 bases align to TRBD1. Input material: PBMCs. The CDR3 DNA sequence: TGTGCCAGCAGCTTTGGACAGGCCTCCTACGAGCAGTACTTC. Residues: CASSFGQASYEQYF.